This T cell receptor beta chain was sequenced during a study of a mutant IDH1 vaccine in newly diagnosed glioma. Study background: Treated patients showed a male proportion of approximately 62%, a female proportion of about 40%, and a mean age of approximately 40 years.

Measured with immunoSEQ multiplex PCR; TCRdb has only the in-frame clones, and not every one. This sample has about 16,000 clones, with roughly 95% found just once. This clone showed up just a few times. Germline-derived CDR1 and CDR2 are SGHVS and FNYEAQ. Between the trimmed V and J ends, which lost 5 bases and 4 bases, there was a span of 9 bases. This CDR3 has 12 residues. Time point specified: baseline, week 1 (first vaccination visit). Indicated treatment: pre-vaccination baseline after standard-of-care therapy. The receptor's source is a woman between 18 and 29 years old with glioma. Some clones in this sample may be carry-over from other donors' samples. This chain connects TRBV7-6 to TRBJ2-7, with D unresolved. This material consisted of peripheral blood mononuclear cells (PBMCs), taken from a glioma patient treated with radiotherapy, temozolomide or both. The CDR3 DNA sequence: TGTGCCAGCAGCCTCACGCCGTACGAGCAGTACTTC. It encodes CASSLTPYEQYF.